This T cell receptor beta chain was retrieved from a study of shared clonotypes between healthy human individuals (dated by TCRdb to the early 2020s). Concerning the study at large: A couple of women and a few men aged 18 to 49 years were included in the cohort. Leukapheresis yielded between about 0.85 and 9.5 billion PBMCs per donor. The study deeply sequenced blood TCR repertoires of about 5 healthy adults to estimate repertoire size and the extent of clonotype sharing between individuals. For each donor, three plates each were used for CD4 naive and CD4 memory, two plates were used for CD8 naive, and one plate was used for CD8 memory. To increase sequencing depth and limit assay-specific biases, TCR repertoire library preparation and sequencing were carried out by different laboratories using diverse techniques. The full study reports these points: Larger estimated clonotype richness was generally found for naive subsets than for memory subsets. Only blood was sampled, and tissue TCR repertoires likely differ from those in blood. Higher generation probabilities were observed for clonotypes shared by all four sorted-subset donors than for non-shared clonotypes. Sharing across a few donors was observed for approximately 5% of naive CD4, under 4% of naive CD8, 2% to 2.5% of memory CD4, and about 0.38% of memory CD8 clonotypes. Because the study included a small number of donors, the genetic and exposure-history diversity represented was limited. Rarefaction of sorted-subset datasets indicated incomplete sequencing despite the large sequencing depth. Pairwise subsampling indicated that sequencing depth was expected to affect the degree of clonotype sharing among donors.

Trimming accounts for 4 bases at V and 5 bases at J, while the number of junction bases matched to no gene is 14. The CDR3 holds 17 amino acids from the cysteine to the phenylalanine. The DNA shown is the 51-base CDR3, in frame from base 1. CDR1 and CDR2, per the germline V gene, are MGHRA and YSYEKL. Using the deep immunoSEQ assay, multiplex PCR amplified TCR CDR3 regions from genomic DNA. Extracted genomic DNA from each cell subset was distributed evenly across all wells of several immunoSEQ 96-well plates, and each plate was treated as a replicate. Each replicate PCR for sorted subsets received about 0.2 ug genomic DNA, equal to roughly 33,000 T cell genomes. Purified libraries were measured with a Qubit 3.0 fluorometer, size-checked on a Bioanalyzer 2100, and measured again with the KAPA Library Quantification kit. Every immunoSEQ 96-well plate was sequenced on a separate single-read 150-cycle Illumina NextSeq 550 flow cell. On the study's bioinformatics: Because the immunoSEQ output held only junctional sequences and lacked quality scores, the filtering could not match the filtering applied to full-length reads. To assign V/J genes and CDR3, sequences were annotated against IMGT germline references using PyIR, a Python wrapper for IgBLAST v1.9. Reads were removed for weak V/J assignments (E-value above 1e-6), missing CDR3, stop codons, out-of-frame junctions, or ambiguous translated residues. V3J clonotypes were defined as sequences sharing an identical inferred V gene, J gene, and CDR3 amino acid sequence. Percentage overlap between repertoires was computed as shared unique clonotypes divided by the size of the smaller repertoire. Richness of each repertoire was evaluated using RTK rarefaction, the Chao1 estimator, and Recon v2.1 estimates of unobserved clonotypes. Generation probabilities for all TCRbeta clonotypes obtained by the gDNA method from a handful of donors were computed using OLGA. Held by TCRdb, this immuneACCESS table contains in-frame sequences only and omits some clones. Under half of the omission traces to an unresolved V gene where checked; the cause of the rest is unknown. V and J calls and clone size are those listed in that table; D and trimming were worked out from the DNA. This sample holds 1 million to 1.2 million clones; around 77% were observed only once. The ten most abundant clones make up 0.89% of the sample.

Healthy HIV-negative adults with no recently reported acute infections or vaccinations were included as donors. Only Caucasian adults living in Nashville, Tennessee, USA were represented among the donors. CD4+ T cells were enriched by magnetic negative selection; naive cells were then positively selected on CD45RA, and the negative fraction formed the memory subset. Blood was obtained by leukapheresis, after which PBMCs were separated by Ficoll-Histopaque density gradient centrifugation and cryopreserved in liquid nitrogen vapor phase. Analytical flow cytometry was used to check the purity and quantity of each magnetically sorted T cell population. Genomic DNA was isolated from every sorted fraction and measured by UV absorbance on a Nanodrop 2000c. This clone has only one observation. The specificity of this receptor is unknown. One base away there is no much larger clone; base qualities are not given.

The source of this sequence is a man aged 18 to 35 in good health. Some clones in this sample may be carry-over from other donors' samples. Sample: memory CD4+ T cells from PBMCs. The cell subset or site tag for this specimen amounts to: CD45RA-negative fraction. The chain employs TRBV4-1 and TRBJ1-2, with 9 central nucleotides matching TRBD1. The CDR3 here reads CASSLSPGTGSAYGYTF. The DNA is TGCGCCAGCAGCCTTTCTCCCGGGACAGGGTCAGCTTATGGCTACACCTTC.